Detailed here is one T cell receptor (beta chain). The antigen is not known. These data are taken from a study of OX40 agonist ivuxolimab in advanced cancers. General study points: Average numbers of expanded clones were greater in CD8+ T cells than in CD4+. Some of the lowest clonal expansion was seen in partial responders at 0.1-3.0 mg/kg.

Using immunoSEQ multiplex PCR, the repertoire was profiled, and TCRdb retains in-frame clones only, with some absent. This table holds approximately 77,000 clones, about 85% found once. The receptor was isolated from an adult with an advanced solid tumor such as melanoma, head and neck, liver or kidney cancer. Sequenced here: CD4+ or CD8+ T cells sorted from blood, sampled in a trial of the OX40 agonist ivuxolimab.

The CDR3 loop is CASSPDRDKNIQYF. In nucleotides, the CDR3 is TGTGCCAGTAGTCCTGACAGGGACAAAAACATTCAGTACTTC. The gene calls are TRBV19 and TRBJ2-4; 7 nucleotides match TRBD1. V gave up 5 bases and J gave up 3 bases; unmatched junction bases: 4. The CDR3 spans 14 residues. CDR1 is LNHDA and CDR2 is SQIVND in the germline V gene (reference sequence).